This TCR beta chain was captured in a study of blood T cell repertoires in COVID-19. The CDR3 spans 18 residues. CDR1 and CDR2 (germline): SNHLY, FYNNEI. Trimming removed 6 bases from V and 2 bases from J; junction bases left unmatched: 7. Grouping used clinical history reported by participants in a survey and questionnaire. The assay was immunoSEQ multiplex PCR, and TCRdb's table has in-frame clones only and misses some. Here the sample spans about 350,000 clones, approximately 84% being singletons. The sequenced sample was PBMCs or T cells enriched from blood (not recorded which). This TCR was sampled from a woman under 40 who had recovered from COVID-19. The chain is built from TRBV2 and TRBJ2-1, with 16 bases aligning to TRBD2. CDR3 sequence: CASSAGLAGGPTYNEQFF. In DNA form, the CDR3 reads TGTGCCAGCAGCGCGGGACTAGCGGGGGGGCCCACCTACAATGAGCAGTTCTTC.